The entry below describes one TCR beta chain. Healthy Caucasians made up all donors. One entry per CDR3 protein, called by TCRdb with MiXCR from the 5' RACE reads. The data hold 550,000 to 700,000 distinct CDR3 sequences, with over 20% observed a single time. The data were obtained in a study of identical twins. The germline gives CDR1 SEHNR, CDR2 FQNEAQ (reference sequence). Germline trimming cut 5 bases from V and 11 bases from J; bases unmatched to any gene: 19. This CDR3 contains 17 residues. These sequences were also reported in another study, on T cells expressing NK-cell markers. Per that paper: It was sorted CD3+CD56+NKG2C+, CD3+CD56+NKG2C- and CD3+CD56-NKG2C+ T cells that supplied the TCR beta repertoires. The CD3+CD56-NKG2C+ fraction of a handful of donors was likewise dominated by these clonotypes.

The receptor's source is a woman aged 18-29 years in good health. The J gene is TRBJ2-1, the V gene TRBV7-9; TRBD1 aligns across 9 bases. Sequencing was done on a sample of PBMCs. This CDR3 is CASSRPGQGTAGAKQFF. The CDR3 DNA is TGTGCCAGCAGCCGCCCGGGACAGGGTACGGCGGGAGCTAAGCAGTTCTTC.